The text below deals with one T cell receptor beta chain. As handled by the study authors: Estimation of nucleated cell counts relied on the amplification of reference gene primers. Method: immunoSEQ multiplex PCR; TCRdb's copy keeps in-frame clones and lacks some. From that table come the V and J calls and clone size; the DNA was used to work out D and trimming. The data hold about 82,000 clones, with around four fifths observed a single time. This CDR3 comprises 16 residues. Germline V lookup: CDR1 SGHVS, CDR2 FQNEAQ. The germline V and J ends were trimmed by 5 bases and 6 bases, with 19 bases remaining between them. This entry is derived from a study of blood T cell repertoires in COVID-19. Study context: The cDNA or gDNA used as material had been derived from T cells, B-cell-depleted T cells, or PBMCs.

Sequenced: peripheral blood. The sequence came from a man older than 75 with active or convalescent COVID-19. The chain has TRBV7-8 and TRBJ1-4; no definite D call. Here the CDR3 reads CASSKSGTGDYEKLFF. In nucleotides, the CDR3 is TGTGCCAGCAGCAAATCGGGTACGGGAGATTATGAAAAACTGTTTTTT.